This T cell receptor beta chain comes out of a study of resident and recirculating memory T cells in vitiligo. Study-level information: Epidermis came from shave biopsies of lesional and nonlesional sites, plus PBMCs.

Germline values: CDR1 SGHNT, CDR2 YYREEE (reference sequence). This CDR3 comprises 15 residues. V was cut by 0 bases and J by 7 bases, with 16 bases left in between. Stable patients also lacked confetti depigmentation, a sign of active vitiligo. Data came from immunoSEQ multiplex PCR; TCRdb stores just in-frame clones and leaves some out. The sample yields tens of thousands of clones, about 90% seen once. General study results and limits: Non-conserved TCRs across sites and patients suggested distinct clones per lesion. No single dominant TCR clone appeared; lesion clonality varied.

Turning to this clone: Its antigen is currently unknown.

Source material: blood. The chain is built from TRBV5-4 and TRBJ1-2; D might be TRBD1 (5 bases). The receptor comes from a male donor with vitiligo. Here the CDR3 reads CASSLVAAGLGGYTF. The CDR3 coding sequence is TGTGCCAGCAGCTTGGTCGCTGCGGGGCTGGGTGGCTACACCTTC.